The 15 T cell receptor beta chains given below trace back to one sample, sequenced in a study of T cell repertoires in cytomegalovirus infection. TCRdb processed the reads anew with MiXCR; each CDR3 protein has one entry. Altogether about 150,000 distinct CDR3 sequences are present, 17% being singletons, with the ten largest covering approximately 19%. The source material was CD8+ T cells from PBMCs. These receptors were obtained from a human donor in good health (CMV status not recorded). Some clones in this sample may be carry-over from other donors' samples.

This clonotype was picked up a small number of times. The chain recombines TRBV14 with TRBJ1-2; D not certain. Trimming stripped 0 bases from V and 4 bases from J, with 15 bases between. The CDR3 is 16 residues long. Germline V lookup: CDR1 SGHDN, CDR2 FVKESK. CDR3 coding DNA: TGTGCCAGCAGCCAAGATGAACGCTACCTGAGCTATGGCTACACCTTC. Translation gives CASSQDERYLSYGYTF.

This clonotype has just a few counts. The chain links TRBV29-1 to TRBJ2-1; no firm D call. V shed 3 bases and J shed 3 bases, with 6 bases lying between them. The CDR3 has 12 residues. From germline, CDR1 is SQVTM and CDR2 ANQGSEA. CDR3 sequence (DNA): TGCAGCGTTGATCGGATCTACAATGAGCAGTTCTTC. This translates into CSVDRIYNEQFF.

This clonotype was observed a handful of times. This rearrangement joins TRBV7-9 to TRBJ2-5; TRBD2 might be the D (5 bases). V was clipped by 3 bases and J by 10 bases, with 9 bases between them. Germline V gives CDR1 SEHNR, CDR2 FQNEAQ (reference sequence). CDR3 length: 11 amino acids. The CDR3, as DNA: TGTGCCAGCAGCTTGGCTGAGGGCCAGTACTTC. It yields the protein CASSLAEGQYF.

CDR3 bases: TGTGCCAGCAGCCGGCTAGATGGAAACACCATATATTTT. It yields the protein CASSRLDGNTIYF. The chain employs TRBV7-6 and TRBJ1-3; D gene unclear. V lost 5 bases to trimming and J lost 3 bases, with 8 bases between them. Germline V gene sequence: CDR1 SGHVS, CDR2 FNYEAQ. CDR3 length: 13 amino acids.

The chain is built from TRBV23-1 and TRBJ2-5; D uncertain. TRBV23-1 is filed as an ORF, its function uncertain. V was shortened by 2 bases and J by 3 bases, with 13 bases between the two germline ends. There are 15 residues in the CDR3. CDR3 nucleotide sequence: TGCGCCAGCAGTCAACGGTGCGGACGGAAAGAGACCCAGTACTTC. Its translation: CASSQRCGRKETQYF.

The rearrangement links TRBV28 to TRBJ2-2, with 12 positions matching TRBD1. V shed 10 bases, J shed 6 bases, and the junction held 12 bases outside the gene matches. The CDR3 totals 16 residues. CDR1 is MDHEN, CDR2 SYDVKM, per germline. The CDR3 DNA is TGTGCCACCAAACCGCCGGGACAGGGGGCGTCCGGGGAGCTGTTTTTT. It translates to CATKPPGQGASGELFF.

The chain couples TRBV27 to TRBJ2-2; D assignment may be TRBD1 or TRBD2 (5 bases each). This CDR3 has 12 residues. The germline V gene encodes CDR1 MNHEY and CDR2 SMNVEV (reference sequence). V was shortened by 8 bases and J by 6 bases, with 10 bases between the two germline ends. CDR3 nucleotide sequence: TGTGCCAGCGCTAGCAGGGCCGGGGAGCTGTTTTTT. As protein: CASASRAGELFF.

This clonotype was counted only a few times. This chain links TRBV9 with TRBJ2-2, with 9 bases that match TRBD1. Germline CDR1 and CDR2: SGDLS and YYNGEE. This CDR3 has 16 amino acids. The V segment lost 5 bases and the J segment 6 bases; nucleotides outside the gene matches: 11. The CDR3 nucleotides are TGTGCCAGCAGTCTCTACGGGACAGGGATTCCCGGGGAGCTGTTTTTT. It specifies CASSLYGTGIPGELFF.

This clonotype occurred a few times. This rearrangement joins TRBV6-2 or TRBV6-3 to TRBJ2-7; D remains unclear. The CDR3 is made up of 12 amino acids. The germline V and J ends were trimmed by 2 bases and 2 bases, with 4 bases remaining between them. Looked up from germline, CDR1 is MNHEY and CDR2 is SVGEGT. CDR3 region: CASSYVAYEQYF. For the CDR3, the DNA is TGTGCCAGCAGTTACGTCGCCTACGAGCAGTACTTC.

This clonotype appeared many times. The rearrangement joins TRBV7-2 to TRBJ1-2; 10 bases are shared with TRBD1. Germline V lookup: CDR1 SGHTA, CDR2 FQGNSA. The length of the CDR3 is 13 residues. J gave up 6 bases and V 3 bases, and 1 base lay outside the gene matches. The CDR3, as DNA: TGTGCCAGCAGCTTGGGGACAGGGGATGGCTACACCTTC. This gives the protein CASSLGTGDGYTF.

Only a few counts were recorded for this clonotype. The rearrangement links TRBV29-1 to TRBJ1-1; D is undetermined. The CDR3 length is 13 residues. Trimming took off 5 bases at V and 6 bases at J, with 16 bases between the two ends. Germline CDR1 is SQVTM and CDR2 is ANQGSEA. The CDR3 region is CSVSERLGAEAFF. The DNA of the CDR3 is TGCAGCGTTTCTGAACGTCTTGGCGCTGAAGCTTTCTTT.

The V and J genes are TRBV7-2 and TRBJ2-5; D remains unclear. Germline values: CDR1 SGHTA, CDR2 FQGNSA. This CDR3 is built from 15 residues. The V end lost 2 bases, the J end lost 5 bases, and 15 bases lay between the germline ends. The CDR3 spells CASSLREIADETQYF. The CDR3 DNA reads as TGTGCCAGCAGCTTACGTGAGATAGCAGACGAGACCCAGTACTTC.

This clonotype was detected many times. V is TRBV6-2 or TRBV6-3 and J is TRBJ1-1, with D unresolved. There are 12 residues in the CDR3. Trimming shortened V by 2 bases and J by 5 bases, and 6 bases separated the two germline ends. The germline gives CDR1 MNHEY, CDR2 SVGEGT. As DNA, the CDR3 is TGTGCCAGCAGTTACGGGAGGACTGAAGCTTTCTTT. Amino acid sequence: CASSYGRTEAFF.

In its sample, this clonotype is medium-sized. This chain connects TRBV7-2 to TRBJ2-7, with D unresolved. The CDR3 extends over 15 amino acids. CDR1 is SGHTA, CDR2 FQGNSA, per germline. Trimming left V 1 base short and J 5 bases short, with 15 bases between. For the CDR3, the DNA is TGTGCCAGCAGCTTAGGGGGTGTTCCCATCGACGAGCAGTACTTC. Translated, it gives CASSLGGVPIDEQYF.

CDR3 residues: CASSYGLAGDVDTQYF. CDR3 in DNA: TGTGCCAGCAGTTACGGACTAGCGGGAGATGTAGATACGCAGTATTTT. V usage is TRBV6-2 or TRBV6-3 and J usage is TRBJ2-3, with 13 bases lining up with TRBD2. From germline, CDR1 is MNHEY and CDR2 SVGEGT. There are 16 residues in the CDR3. V lost 2 bases and J lost 5; bases outside the gene matches: 4.